The 2 T cell receptor beta chains below all came from one sample that was sequenced in a study of blood T cell repertoires in COVID-19 (dated by TCRdb to 2018 to 2021). Libraries were built with the immunoSEQ multiplex PCR assay. Imported from immuneACCESS, the table was reduced by TCRdb to in-frame sequences with V and J called. These copies leave out some clones; in studies compared against another copy, an unresolved V gene accounts for under half, and the cause of the remainder is not known. The sample table holds under 130,000 clones, of which approximately 80% were seen once. Roughly 15% of the sample rests with the top ten. The sequencing sample was made of peripheral blood. Receptor source: a woman of 80 years or more with acute or convalescent COVID-19.

With respect to this clone: The same CDR3 is also encoded by other DNA sequences in this sample. The V call is TRBV5-4, the J call TRBJ2-7; 13 bases map to TRBD2. Germline assignment: CDR1 SGHNT and CDR2 YYREEE (reference sequence). This CDR3 is built from 15 residues. Trimming removed 2 bases from V and 2 bases from J; junction bases left unmatched: 1. CDR3 protein: CASSFTSGRAYEQYF. CDR3 DNA: TGTGCCAGCAGCTTCACTAGCGGGAGGGCCTACGAGCAGTACTTC.

The DNA for the CDR3 is TGTGCCAGCAGCCCACCAGGAACTGAAGCTTTCTTT. It specifies CASSPPGTEAFF. The chain employs TRBV3-1 (or the pseudogene TRBV3-2) and TRBJ1-1; D gene ambiguous. Germline V gene sequence: CDR1 LGHDT, CDR2 YNNKEL (reference sequence). The V and J ends lost 4 bases and 5 bases respectively, with 8 bases between them. This CDR3 has 12 residues.